The entry below gives a single T cell receptor (beta chain) sequence along with its context. As yet, its antigen is unknown. This CDR3 has 16 amino acids. The V and J ends lost 4 bases and 0 bases respectively, with 14 bases between them. From germline, CDR1 is LGHNA and CDR2 YSLEER. The record originates from a study of OX40 agonist ivuxolimab in advanced cancers. Across the study: A history of anti-PD-1, anti-PD-L1 or anti-CTLA-4 therapy was acceptable, and approximately 41% had some.

Profiling relied on immunoSEQ multiplex PCR, and the TCRdb table lists in-frame clones only, not all of them. The sample lists tens of thousands of clones; 91% were seen once. General observations from the study: The study found that CD8+ T cells averaged more expanded clones than CD4+.

The investigators sampled blood at baseline, at cycle 4 day 1, and at cycle 7 day 1. The sequence came from an adult with an advanced solid tumor such as melanoma, head and neck, liver or kidney cancer. The J gene is TRBJ2-3, the V gene TRBV4-3, with D possibly TRBD2 on 5 matching bases. This specimen consisted of CD4+ or CD8+ T cells sorted from blood, obtained in a trial of the OX40 agonist ivuxolimab. For the CDR3, the DNA is TGCGCCAGCAGCCCCGAAGCGGCTAGCAGCACAGATACGCAGTATTTT. The encoded protein is CASSPEAASSTDTQYF.